This T cell receptor (beta chain) was profiled in a study of blood T cell repertoires in COVID-19. On the study more broadly: In each case, the material was cDNA or gDNA derived from T cells, B-cell-depleted T cells, or PBMCs.

The junction had 11 bases not matched to a gene; V was cut back by 4 bases and J by 5 bases. This CDR3 spans 17 amino acids. Looked up from germline, CDR1 is MDHEN and CDR2 is SYDVKM. Source study methods: Amplification from reference gene primers served as the basis for estimated nucleated cell counts. Using immunoSEQ multiplex PCR, the repertoire was profiled, and TCRdb retains in-frame clones only, with some absent. V, J and clone size are those of that table, while D and trimming were read from the DNA. Among a few hundred thousand clones listed, about 85% were seen once. Researchers sorted participants into cohorts using their self-reported clinical history.

Material for sequencing was PBMCs or T cells enriched from blood (not recorded which). V and J are TRBV28 and TRBJ2-3; TRBD2 aligns across 11 bases. The sequence was collected from a man aged 40-49 years who had recovered from COVID-19. The CDR3 DNA sequence: TGTGCCAGCAGTTCCCTGATGACTAGCGGGATTGGAGATACGCAGTATTTT. This encodes CASSSLMTSGIGDTQYF.